This T cell receptor beta chain is drawn from a study of T cell changes during pregnancy in multiple sclerosis. Using immunoSEQ multiplex PCR, the repertoire was profiled, and TCRdb retains in-frame clones only, with some absent. The sample records tens of thousands of clones, about 90% being singletons. In germline, CDR1 is MNHNS, CDR2 SASEGT. V was clipped by 5 bases and J by 0 bases; unmatched bases: 5. This CDR3 is built from 15 residues. Sequencing was performed on CD4+ T cells from peripheral blood mononuclear cells, taken in the first trimester of pregnancy. V is TRBV6-1 and J is TRBJ2-3, with 7 bases that match TRBD1. The sequence was collected from a female donor with multiple sclerosis, enrolled in a pregnancy study. CDR3 nucleotides: TGTGCCAGCAGTCCCCGGACAGGTAGCACAGATACGCAGTATTTT. Amino acid sequence: CASSPRTGSTDTQYF.